The 5 T cell receptor beta chains below come from one sample, sequenced in a study of blood T cell repertoires in COVID-19. Sequencing used immunoSEQ multiplex PCR; TCRdb keeps in-frame clones, though not all of them. The table lists 300,000 to 350,000 clones, approximately 89% of them singletons, with roughly 4% in the top ten. The sequencing sample was made of peripheral blood. All receptors come from an older woman with COVID-19, enrolled during active disease.

The chain recombines TRBV28 with TRBJ2-6; weak D call: TRBD1 (7 bases). The CDR3 length is 15 residues. The germline CDR1 and CDR2 sequences are MDHEN and SYDVKM. Trimming pared 5 bases from V and 3 bases from J, leaving 11 bases between. CDR3 protein: CASSQGGGGANVLTF. CDR3 in DNA: TGTGCCAGCAGTCAGGGGGGAGGTGGGGCCAACGTCCTGACTTTC.

This rearrangement joins TRBV7-3 to TRBJ1-2, with 8 nucleotides matching TRBD1. Losses at the gene ends were 5 bases for V and 4 bases for J; bases not matched to a gene: 3. Germline V gene data show CDR1 as SGHTA and CDR2 as FQGTGA. The CDR3 spans 13 residues. CDR3 DNA sequence: TGTGCCAGCAGCCCGACAGGGGCCTATGGCTACACCTTC. Protein sequence: CASSPTGAYGYTF.

The genes are TRBV10-3 and TRBJ2-7; 9 bases are a match to TRBD2. This CDR3 has 17 residues. Unmatched junction bases numbered 13, after V lost 0 bases and J lost 7 bases. Per the germline V gene, CDR1 is ENHRY and CDR2 is SYGVKD. CDR3 in DNA: TGTGCCATCAGTGAGTCCCATCCGGGACTAGCTAAGGATGAGCAGTACTTC. Amino acids: CAISESHPGLAKDEQYF.

V gene TRBV7-6 combines with J gene TRBJ2-2, with 7 bases matching TRBD1. Trimming at V came to 2 bases and at J to 2 bases, leaving 8 bases not matched to a gene. Germline V gene lookup returns CDR1 SGHVS and CDR2 FNYEAQ. The CDR3 contains 17 residues. CDR3 DNA: TGTGCCAGCAGCTTACGAACCGGGACAGTTAACACCGGGGAGCTGTTTTTT. It yields the protein CASSLRTGTVNTGELFF. The whole variable domain, filled in from reference TRBV7-6 and TRBJ2-2, reads GAGVSQSPRYKVTKRGQDVALRCDPISGHVSLYWYRQALGQGPEFLTYFNYEAQQDKSGLPNDRFSAERPEGSISTLTIQRTEQRDSAMYRCASSLRTGTVNTGELFFGEGSRLTVL.

The CDR3 nucleotides are TGCGCCAGCAGTGGACAGGGGTCGGACCCTGGCTACACCTTC. Its translation: CASSGQGSDPGYTF. This chain connects TRBV5-1 to TRBJ1-2; 9 nucleotides match TRBD1. The CDR3 loop spans 14 amino acids. The germline V gene encodes CDR1 SGHRS and CDR2 YFSETQ. V shed 5 bases, J shed 7 bases, and the junction held 9 bases outside the gene matches.